The 17 T cell receptor beta chains below were found in one sample sequenced in a study of technical replicates of blood from several donors. The protocol was immunoSEQ multiplex PCR, while the TCRdb copy is restricted to in-frame clones and leaves out a portion. The sample holds some 62,000 clones, around 87% seen once. Sequences were obtained from PBMCs. These receptors were collected from a human donor in good health. Some clones in this sample may be carry-over from other donors' samples.

The genes are TRBV4-2 and TRBJ2-5; 9 bases align to TRBD1. CDR3 size: 15 residues. The V segment lost 4 bases and the J segment 4 bases; nucleotides outside the gene matches: 7. Germline V gene data show CDR1 as LGHNA and CDR2 as YNFKEQ. CDR3 loop: CASSPNRGQGETQYF. CDR3 DNA: TGTGCCAGCAGCCCAAACAGGGGGCAGGGAGAGACCCAGTACTTC.

The CDR3 sequence is CASSAEDRPNEKLFF. In DNA, the CDR3 is TGTGCCAGCAGCGCGGAGGACAGGCCGAATGAAAAACTGTTTTTT. The V gene is TRBV5-4, the J gene TRBJ1-4; 7 bases agree with TRBD1. This CDR3 is built from 15 residues. After removal of 4 bases from V and 5 bases from J, the junction contained 8 bases not matched to a gene. Germline CDR1 reads SGHNT; CDR2 reads YYREEE (reference sequence).

This clone was seen more than once but under ten times. The V gene is TRBV7-3, the J gene TRBJ1-1, with D unclear. Deletions cut 0 bases from V and 7 bases from J, with 9 bases between. The CDR3 is made up of 13 amino acids. CDR1 is SGHTA and CDR2 is FQGTGA in the germline V gene. The CDR3 region has the DNA TGTGCCAGCAGCTTAACGCAGGCTAATGAAGCTTTCTTT. Its translation is CASSLTQANEAFF.

The CDR3 protein is CASSEAGEVAEAFF. The CDR3 DNA reads as TGTGCCAGCAGTGAAGCGGGGGAGGTAGCTGAAGCTTTCTTT. The chain joins TRBV6-1 to TRBJ1-1; a weak D match, TRBD1 (5 bases). Trimming took 0 bases from V and 6 from J, leaving 11 bases between them. CDR1 and CDR2 from the germline V gene are MNHNS and SASEGT. The CDR3 is 14 residues long.

In its sample, this clone was seen many times. The rearrangement joins TRBV7-3 to TRBJ2-5; 11 nucleotides match TRBD2. The junction had 13 bases not matched to a gene; V was cut back by 5 bases and J by 5 bases. This CDR3 is 17 amino acids long. Germline V lookup: CDR1 SGHTA, CDR2 FQGTGA. The CDR3, as DNA: TGTGCCAGCAGCCCGCGGGTAGCGGGAGGGGTTAGGGAGACCCAGTACTTC. Protein product: CASSPRVAGGVRETQYF. The full variable domain, with the rest looked up from reference TRBV7-3 and TRBJ2-5, is GAGVSQTPSNKVTEKGKYVELRCDPISGHTALYWYRQSLGQGPEFLIYFQGTGAADDSGLPNDRFFAVRPEGSVSTLKIQRTERGDSAVYLCASSPRVAGGVRETQYFGPGTRLLVL.

CDR3 sequence reads: CASSQAVTDTQYF. DNA of the CDR3: TGCGCCAGCAGCCAAGCGGTTACAGATACGCAGTATTTT. The chain recombines TRBV4-1 with TRBJ2-3; D is unclear. The germline gives CDR1 MGHRA, CDR2 YSYEKL. CDR3 size: 13 residues. V was cut by 1 base and J by 3 bases, with 5 bases left in between.

This rearrangement joins TRBV18 to TRBJ2-1; TRBD2 aligns across 11 bases. With V trimmed by 3 bases and J by 5 bases, 3 bases remained unmatched. Per the germline V gene, CDR1 is KGHSH and CDR2 is LQKENI. The CDR3 is 15 residues long. CDR3 nucleotides: TGTGCCAGCTCACCGACTAGCGGGACTAACAATGAGCAGTTCTTC. Translated, it gives CASSPTSGTNNEQFF.

This chain uses TRBV4-1 with TRBJ2-3; TRBD2 aligns across 7 bases. Germline V gene data show CDR1 as MGHRA and CDR2 as YSYEKL. The V gene end was trimmed by 4 bases and the J gene end by 10 bases; junction bases not matched to a gene: 17. This CDR3 region has 16 residues. Here the CDR3 DNA reads TGCGCCAGCAGCCCCTTCGGGGGGACCAGGGTGGAGGCGCAGTATTTT. It specifies CASSPFGGTRVEAQYF.

V gene TRBV9 combines with J gene TRBJ2-5, with 9 bases identical to TRBD2. With V trimmed by 1 base and J by 5 bases, 12 bases remained unmatched. This CDR3 spans 17 amino acids. From germline, CDR1 is SGDLS and CDR2 YYNGEE. The CDR3 sequence is CASSVTASGIQGETQYF. The CDR3 nucleotides are TGTGCCAGCAGCGTAACTGCTAGCGGGATACAAGGGGAGACCCAGTACTTC. Combining the CDR3 with reference TRBV9 and TRBJ2-5 gives the whole variable domain DSGVTQTPKHLITATGQRVTLRCSPRSGDLSVYWYQQSLDQGLQFLIQYYNGEERAKGNILERFSAQQFPDLHSELNLSSLELGDSALYFCASSVTASGIQGETQYFGPGTRLLVL.

V gene TRBV30 combines with J gene TRBJ2-4; tentative D call: TRBD1 (6 bases). V lost 4 bases, J lost 5 bases, and 12 bases lay in between. From germline, CDR1 is GTSNPN and CDR2 SVGIG (reference sequence). The CDR3 totals 13 residues. CDR3 sequence: CAWTQGYENIQYF. The CDR3 DNA follows: TGTGCCTGGACACAGGGTTACGAAAACATTCAGTACTTC.

Worth noting for this clone: Other nucleotide sequences from this sample produce the same CDR3. CDR3 sequence: CASSYSGGSSYEQYF. DNA of the CDR3: TGTGCCAGCAGTTACTCGGGCGGGAGCTCCTACGAGCAGTACTTC. The gene calls are TRBV6-6 and TRBJ2-7, with TRBD2 matching 7 bases. V lost 0 bases, J lost 0 bases, and 2 bases stayed unmatched. Per the germline V gene, CDR1 is MNHNY and CDR2 is SVGAGI (reference sequence). The CDR3 contains 15 residues.

V gene TRBV2 combines with J gene TRBJ2-3, with 12 bases aligning to TRBD2. The CDR3 contains 15 residues. The V and J ends lost 6 bases and 5 bases, in that order; junction bases with no gene match: 6. The germline gives CDR1 SNHLY, CDR2 FYNNEI. CDR3 loop: CASRVTSGGVDTQYF. CDR3 bases: TGTGCCAGCAGGGTGACTAGCGGGGGCGTAGATACGCAGTATTTT.

This rearrangement joins TRBV7-9 to TRBJ2-1; D is unresolved. This CDR3 has 13 residues. The germline V gene encodes CDR1 SEHNR and CDR2 FQNEAQ (reference sequence). With 1 base removed from V and 9 bases from J, the gap between germline ends came to 10 bases. The CDR3 DNA reads as TGTGCCAGCAGCTTAGGTGGTATCGGTGAGCAGTTCTTC. It specifies CASSLGGIGEQFF.

This rearrangement joins TRBV9 to TRBJ2-1; 9 bases fit TRBD2. CDR3 size: 16 residues. Germline V CDR1 and CDR2: SGDLS, YYNGEE. The V segment lost 0 bases and the J segment 3 bases; nucleotides outside the gene matches: 4. The CDR3 here is CASSVVPSGIYNEQFF. The CDR3 DNA is TGTGCCAGCAGCGTAGTCCCTAGCGGGATCTACAATGAGCAGTTCTTC.

The rearrangement joins TRBV9 to TRBJ2-3, with unresolved D. The germline V gene has CDR1 SGDLS and CDR2 YYNGEE. CDR3 length equals 16 residues. Trimming took 0 bases from V and 7 from J, leaving 18 bases between them. The CDR3: CASSVVPGSGYYTQYF. CDR3 sequence (DNA): TGTGCCAGCAGCGTAGTCCCCGGATCGGGTTACTATACGCAGTATTTT.

The gene calls are TRBV10-1 and TRBJ2-7, with no clear D. Trimming stripped 7 bases from V and 1 base from J, with 2 bases between. CDR1 is WNHNN, CDR2 SYGVQD, per germline (reference sequence). CDR3 length: 10 residues. The CDR3 region is CASISYEQYF. Here the CDR3 DNA reads TGCGCCAGCATATCCTACGAGCAGTACTTC.

The V gene is TRBV7-2, the J gene TRBJ2-1, with TRBD1 matching over 9 bases. CDR3 length: 15 residues. CDR1 SGHTA and CDR2 FQGNSA come from the germline V gene. V lost 10 bases to trimming and J lost 0 bases; unmatched junction nucleotides: 7. This CDR3 reads CATGQGYSSYNEQFF. The CDR3 DNA sequence: TGTGCCACGGGACAGGGTTATAGCTCCTACAATGAGCAGTTCTTC.